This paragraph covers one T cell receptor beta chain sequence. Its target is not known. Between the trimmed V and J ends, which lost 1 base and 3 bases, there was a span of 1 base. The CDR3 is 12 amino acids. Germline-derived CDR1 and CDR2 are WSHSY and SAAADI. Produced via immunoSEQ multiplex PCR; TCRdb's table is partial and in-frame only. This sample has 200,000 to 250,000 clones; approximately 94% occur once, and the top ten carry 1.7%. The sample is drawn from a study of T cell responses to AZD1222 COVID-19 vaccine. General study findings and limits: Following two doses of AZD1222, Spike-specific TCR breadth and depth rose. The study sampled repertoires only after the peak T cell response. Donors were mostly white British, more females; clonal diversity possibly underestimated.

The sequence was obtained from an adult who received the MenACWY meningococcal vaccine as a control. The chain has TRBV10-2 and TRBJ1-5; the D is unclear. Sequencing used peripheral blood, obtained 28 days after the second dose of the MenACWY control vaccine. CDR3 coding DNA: TGCGCCAGCAGTGAGTACAATCAGCCCCAGCATTTT. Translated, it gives CASSEYNQPQHF.